A selection of T cell receptor beta chains follows, all from one sample in a study of OX40 agonist ivuxolimab in advanced cancers. Measured with immunoSEQ multiplex PCR; TCRdb has only the in-frame clones, and not every one. The sample consists of roughly 69,000 clones, 84% of them appearing once. The sample was CD4+ or CD8+ T cells sorted from blood, taken in a trial of the OX40 agonist ivuxolimab. The receptors originated from an adult with an advanced solid tumor such as melanoma, head and neck, liver or kidney cancer. CDR3s include the opening cysteine and the closing phenylalanine or tryptophan. D genes are given only for firm matches. Expanded clones get a size class; other rows say once, few or many, or leave the size out.

J gene,V gene,D gene,clone size,CDR3 DNA,CDR3 protein
TRBJ2-5,TRBV2,.,.,TGTGCCTCTTCGGGGTACCAAGAGACCCAGTACTTC,CASSGYQETQYF
TRBJ1-4,TRBV5-4,.,.,TGTGCCAGCAGCTTGGTACGGGGGCGAGGGGGAACTAATGAAAAACTGTTTTTT,CASSLVRGRGGTNEKLFF
TRBJ2-3,TRBV6-6,.,once,TGTGCCAGCAGTGCCCAGGCGTTAGGTGGCAGAGATACGCAGTATTTT,CASSAQALGGRDTQYF
TRBJ2-3,TRBV4-2,.,.,TGTGCCAGCAGCCAGCTTCTTAGGAGCACAGATACGCAGTATTTT,CASSQLLRSTDTQYF
TRBJ2-3,TRBV2,.,.,TGTGCCAGCGGACCGCTAGATACGCAGTATTTT,CASGPLDTQYF
TRBJ2-7,TRBV29-1,TRBD2,.,TGCAGCGTTGCGGGCGGGAGTTTATACGAGCAGTACTTC,CSVAGGSLYEQYF
TRBJ1-6,TRBV13,.,.,TGTGCCAGCAGCTTAGGTAATTCACCCCTCCACTTT,CASSLGNSPLHF
TRBJ2-7,TRBV4-3,TRBD2,few,TGCGCCAGCAGCCAAGATTCGGGACTAATCTACGAGCAGTACTTC,CASSQDSGLIYEQYF
TRBJ2-1,TRBV5-1,.,.,TGCGCCAGCAGCTTGGGGGCTGGATACAATGAGCAGTTCTTC,CASSLGAGYNEQFF
TRBJ2-1,TRBV27,.,.,TGTGCCAGCACCCCCGCGGGGAGAACCAATGAGCAGTTCTTC,CASTPAGRTNEQFF
TRBJ1-6,TRBV28,.,.,TGTGCCAGCAGTCTTACAGGACGAGGCGGTTCACCCCTCCACTTT,CASSLTGRGGSPLHF
TRBJ2-5,TRBV5-1,.,once,TGCGCCAGCAGCTGGGACCAAGAGACCCAGTACTTC,CASSWDQETQYF
TRBJ2-7,TRBV7-2,.,.,TGTGCCAGCAGCCGCAACCCGGGGGGCGGGCTTGGCGAGCAGTACTTC,CASSRNPGGGLGEQYF
TRBJ1-2,TRBV29-1,.,.,TGCAGCGTTGAAAGTGGCGGAGGGGTCTATGGCTACACCTTC,CSVESGGGVYGYTF
TRBJ2-7,TRBV19,.,.,TGTGCCAGTAGCAAGGGGGCGCGGGGTGGCGAGCAGTACTTC,CASSKGARGGEQYF
TRBJ2-7,TRBV7-9,.,.,TGTGCCAGCAGCTTAGTACAGACAAACGAGCAGTACTTC,CASSLVQTNEQYF
TRBJ2-1,TRBV29-1,.,.,TGCAGCGTTGAAGATCCGAGCGGTGGGGAGCAGTTCTTC,CSVEDPSGGEQFF
TRBJ1-1,TRBV2,TRBD1,.,TGTGCCAGCAGCGGACAGGGGAACACTGAAGCTTTCTTT,CASSGQGNTEAFF
TRBJ1-6,TRBV6-5,.,.,TGTGCCAGCAGTAACACAGGGTCCTATAATTCACCCCTCCACTTT,CASSNTGSYNSPLHF
TRBJ2-7,TRBV5-1,TRBD1,.,TGCGCCAGCAGCCGGGGACAGGGAGGTTACGAGCAGTACTTC,CASSRGQGGYEQYF
TRBJ2-2,TRBV5-1,TRBD1,few,TGCGCCAGCAGCTTGACAGGGGTGGCCGGGGAGCTGTTTTTT,CASSLTGVAGELFF
TRBJ2-7,TRBV9,.,.,TGTGCCAGCAGCGAAGGGGGTGGGACCTACGAGCAGTACTTC,CASSEGGGTYEQYF
TRBJ1-6,TRBV2,TRBD1,.,TGTGCCAGCAGGGCGGACAGGGGGGCCCTCCACTTT,CASRADRGALHF
TRBJ1-4,TRBV9,TRBD1,.,TGTGCCAGCAGCGCGGGACAGGGAGGTTGGGAAAAACTGTTTTTT,CASSAGQGGWEKLFF
TRBJ2-7,TRBV6-5,TRBD1,once,TGTGCCAGCAGTTACTCGTCGACAGGGGGCTTCTACGAGCAGTACTTC,CASSYSSTGGFYEQYF
TRBJ2-3,TRBV6-5,.,.,TGTGCCAGCAGAACAGGGCAAACTAGCACAGATACGCAGTATTTT,CASRTGQTSTDTQYF
TRBJ2-5,TRBV21-1,.,.,TGTGCCAGCAGCCTGCTAGCGAGTACCCAAGAGACCCAGTACTTC,CASSLLASTQETQYF
TRBJ2-5,TRBV25-1,.,.,TGTGCCAGCAGTGATCAGGGGAGATACCAAGAGACCCAGTACTTC,CASSDQGRYQETQYF
TRBJ1-5,TRBV21-1,.,.,TGTGCCAGCAGCAGCCGGGACAGGCGTAAACAGCCCCAGCATTTT,CASSSRDRRKQPQHF
TRBJ2-4,TRBV27,.,.,TGTGCCAGCAGCCCCGACCTCCTAGCCAAAAACATTCAGTACTTC,CASSPDLLAKNIQYF
TRBJ2-3,TRBV4-3,.,.,TGCGCCAGCAGCCAAGAAGTGGGTATAGGGTACGATACGCAGTATTTT,CASSQEVGIGYDTQYF
TRBJ1-1,TRBV10-3,TRBD1,.,TGTGCCACCCTCATCGACAGGGGGACTGAAGCTTTCTTT,CATLIDRGTEAFF
TRBJ2-1,TRBV5-4,.,.,TGTGCCAGCAGCTTGGTAGGCAGCTACAATGAGCAGTTCTTC,CASSLVGSYNEQFF
TRBJ1-2,TRBV6-6,TRBD1,once,TGTGCCAGCACCACGAGGACAGGGGAAGGCTACACCTTC,CASTTRTGEGYTF
TRBJ2-2,TRBV15,.,.,TGTGCCACCAGGCACGGTCCGAACACCGGGGAGCTGTTTTTT,CATRHGPNTGELFF
TRBJ2-1,TRBV19,.,.,TGTGCCAGTAGTATCGCTAGCTCCTACAATGAGCAGTTCTTC,CASSIASSYNEQFF
TRBJ2-7,TRBV4-2,.,few,TGTGCCAGCAGCCAAGGTTACGACCTGCAGTACTTC,CASSQGYDLQYF
TRBJ2-1,TRBV19,.,.,TGTGCCAGTAGTATTTCGGTAGTCAGCAATGAGCAGTTCTTC,CASSISVVSNEQFF
TRBJ1-1,TRBV10-3,.,.,TGTGCCATCAGTTGGGGCGACAACACTGAAGCTTTCTTT,CAISWGDNTEAFF
TRBJ1-1,TRBV7-2,.,.,TGTGCCAGCAGCTTAGGCAGGGGTAACACTGAAGCTTTCTTT,CASSLGRGNTEAFF
TRBJ1-2,TRBV5-1,TRBD1,.,TGCGCCAGCAGCTTTAACACAGGGGATGGCGGCTACACCTTC,CASSFNTGDGGYTF
TRBJ2-7,TRBV2,TRBD2,once,TGTGCCAGCAATCTAGCGGGAGCTAGGTACGAGCAGTACTTC,CASNLAGARYEQYF
TRBJ1-2,TRBV5-6,.,.,TGTGCCAGCAGGGAGGACCCGGGAGACTATGGCTACACCTTC,CASREDPGDYGYTF
TRBJ2-3,TRBV6-9,.,once,TGTGCCAGCAGTTATCAGGGTGCAAGCACAGATACGCAGTATTTT,CASSYQGASTDTQYF
TRBJ2-6,TRBV12-5,TRBD1,.,TGTGCTAGTGGTGTGGCCGGGACAGGGGACTCTGGGGCCAACGTCCTGACTTTC,CASGVAGTGDSGANVLTF
TRBJ1-2,TRBV2,.,.,TGTGCCAGCAGTACAGGGCTCAACTATGGCTACACCTTC,CASSTGLNYGYTF
TRBJ2-1,TRBV7-3,.,few,TGTGCCAGCAGCTACCGAGAAGGGGCGGAGCAGTTCTTC,CASSYREGAEQFF
TRBJ2-1,TRBV7-2,.,.,TGTGCCAGCAGCCGACTAGGTGAGCAGTTCTTC,CASSRLGEQFF
TRBJ1-2,TRBV10-3,.,.,TGTGCCATCAGTGAGTCTGACTATGGCTACACCTTC,CAISESDYGYTF
TRBJ1-5,TRBV19,.,.,TGTGCCAGTAGTGCTACGGACAGAGACTTTCAGCCCCAGCATTTT,CASSATDRDFQPQHF
TRBJ1-1,TRBV5-1,.,.,TGCGCCAGCAGCTTGGAAGGTCGGATGAACACTGAAGCTTTCTTT,CASSLEGRMNTEAFF
TRBJ2-1,TRBV5-1,.,once,TGCGCCAGCAGCTTTGGCCGCACAACCTACAATGAGCAGTTCTTC,CASSFGRTTYNEQFF
TRBJ1-5,TRBV6-6,.,once,TGTGCCAGCAGTGATGAATATAGCAATCAGCCCCAGCATTTT,CASSDEYSNQPQHF
TRBJ2-5,TRBV6-5,.,.,TGTGCCAGCAGTTACTCTCGGACGAAAAAAGAGACCCAGTACTTC,CASSYSRTKKETQYF
TRBJ2-5,TRBV7-9,TRBD2,.,TGTGCCAGCAGCTCCCGGGGACTAGCGGACCAAGAGACCCAGTACTTC,CASSSRGLADQETQYF
TRBJ2-5,TRBV6-5,.,once,TGTGCCAGCAGTTACGTACAAAACCAAGAGACCCAGTACTTC,CASSYVQNQETQYF
TRBJ1-1,TRBV5-6,.,.,TGTGCCAGCAGCTTAGGGCCCCCTCCGGACACTGAAGCTTTCTTT,CASSLGPPPDTEAFF
TRBJ2-1,TRBV10-3,TRBD2,.,TGTGCCCTCACTATTGGTAGCGGGGGCTCGTATGAGCAGTTCTTC,CALTIGSGGSYEQFF
TRBJ2-5,TRBV7-2,.,.,TGTGCCAGCAGCTTAATGGGAGAGACCCAGTACTTC,CASSLMGETQYF
TRBJ1-2,TRBV19,.,.,TGTGCCAGTAGTATAGCCGCTAACTATGGCTACACCTTC,CASSIAANYGYTF